The rows below give T cell receptor beta chains drawn from one sample of a study of vaccination effects on CD4 cells after COVID-19. The assay was immunoSEQ multiplex PCR, and TCRdb's table has in-frame clones only and misses some. The table records about 66,000 clones, roughly 80% of them present only once. No antigen has been assigned to these receptors. The sequenced sample was CD4+ T cells from PBMCs cultured without peptide, obtained after COVID-19 vaccination. These receptors originate from a human donor who received a COVID-19 vaccine. CDR3s include the opening cysteine and the closing phenylalanine or tryptophan. A D gene is named only where the DNA matches it firmly. Not every row has a clone size; where given, it reads once, few, many or a size class.

clone_size j_call v_call d_call cdr3_aa cdr3_nt
. TRBJ1-2 TRBV19 . CASSGQNYGYTF TGTGCCAGTAGCGGACAGAACTATGGCTACACCTTC
once TRBJ2-5 TRBV5-1 TRBD2 CASSLDPTSGGETQYF TGCGCCAGCAGCTTGGACCCGACTAGCGGGGGAGAGACCCAGTACTTC
. TRBJ2-6 TRBV7-3 TRBD1 CASSLYTGATGANVLTF TGTGCCAGCAGCTTATATACAGGGGCGACTGGGGCCAACGTCCTGACTTTC
. TRBJ2-1 TRBV6-2/TRBV6-3 TRBD2 CASSPPGLAGNEQFF TGTGCCAGCAGTCCCCCGGGACTAGCGGGGAATGAGCAGTTCTTC
. TRBJ1-4 TRBV11-1 . CASSLGGSEKLFF TGTGCCAGCAGCTTAGGTGGGAGTGAAAAACTGTTTTTT
. TRBJ2-5 TRBV30 . CAWSVQGFQYF TGTGCCTGGAGTGTACAGGGATTCCAGTACTTC
. TRBJ1-5 TRBV5-5 TRBD1 CASSLYGQGDQPQHF TGTGCCAGCAGCTTATACGGACAGGGTGATCAGCCCCAGCATTTT
. TRBJ2-5 TRBV18 . CASSPFVQRETQYF TGTGCCAGCTCACCATTCGTCCAGCGGGAGACCCAGTACTTC
. TRBJ1-4 TRBV24-1 TRBD1 CATSDPGTGGEKLFF TGTGCCACCAGTGACCCCGGGACAGGGGGTGAAAAACTGTTTTTT
. TRBJ2-1 TRBV2 . CASSEAGGSYNEQFF TGTGCCAGCAGTGAAGCGGGGGGCTCCTACAATGAGCAGTTCTTC
once TRBJ1-2 TRBV27 . CASSLKGQTVLNYGYTF TGTGCCAGCAGTTTGAAAGGACAGACCGTTTTAAACTATGGCTACACCTTC
. TRBJ1-2 TRBV4-2 TRBD1 CASSQDLTGGAWGYTF TGTGCCAGCAGCCAAGATCTGACAGGGGGTGCTTGGGGCTACACCTTC
. TRBJ2-3 TRBV28 . CASIGRGGRGKDTQYF TGTGCCAGCATCGGCAGGGGGGGCAGGGGAAAAGATACGCAGTATTTT
. TRBJ1-2 TRBV5-1 TRBD1 CASSLGPRDSGSNYGYTF TGCGCCAGCAGCTTGGGTCCACGGGACAGCGGATCAAACTATGGCTACACCTTC
. TRBJ2-5 TRBV25-1 . CASSEFPGKETQYF TGTGCCAGCAGTGAATTCCCCGGTAAAGAGACCCAGTACTTC
. TRBJ2-6 TRBV7-9 TRBD1 CASSPRDRAHSGANVLTF TGTGCCAGCAGCCCCCGGGACAGGGCTCACTCTGGGGCCAACGTCCTGACTTTC
. TRBJ1-2 TRBV7-9 . CASSLVPLSVWAGYTF TGTGCCAGCAGCTTAGTCCCACTGTCAGTGTGGGCGGGCTACACCTTC
. TRBJ2-2 TRBV19 . CASSIVIQGTGELFF TGTGCCAGTAGCATAGTCATCCAGGGCACCGGGGAGCTGTTTTTT
. TRBJ2-2 TRBV6-2/TRBV6-3 . CASSRLGAGELFF TGTGCCAGCAGCCGACTGGGGGCCGGGGAGCTGTTTTTT
. TRBJ2-2 TRBV12-3/TRBV12-4 . CASRARHTGELFF TGTGCCAGCAGGGCTAGACACACCGGGGAGCTGTTTTTT
. TRBJ2-6 TRBV24-1 . CATSAKDSSGANVLTF TGTGCCACCAGTGCCAAGGACAGCTCTGGGGCCAACGTCCTGACTTTC
. TRBJ1-6 TRBV7-9 TRBD1 CASSRDRGNSPLHF TGTGCCAGCAGCCGGGACAGGGGTAATTCACCCCTCCACTTT
. TRBJ2-2 TRBV7-9 . CASSSAGGSNTGELFF TGTGCCAGCAGCTCAGCAGGCGGGTCGAACACCGGGGAGCTGTTTTTT
. TRBJ2-4 TRBV25-1 . CASSDSGRVLNIQYF TGTGCCAGCAGTGATTCCGGACGGGTACTAAACATTCAGTACTTC
. TRBJ1-2 TRBV2 . CASTYPGESNYGYTF TGTGCCAGCACTTACCCGGGAGAATCTAACTATGGCTACACCTTC
. TRBJ1-1 TRBV18 . CASSPSWAEAFF TGTGCCAGCTCACCATCATGGGCTGAAGCTTTCTTT
. TRBJ1-2 TRBV5-4 . CASSLTGAGSYGYTF TGTGCCAGCAGCTTGACCGGCGCCGGTTCCTATGGCTACACCTTC
. TRBJ2-3 TRBV7-2 . CASSSTGGGIVTDTQYF TGTGCCAGCAGCTCAACAGGAGGGGGGATCGTGACAGATACGCAGTATTTT
. TRBJ1-5 TRBV21-1 . CASSKWGRADSSNQPQHF TGTGCCAGCAGCAAATGGGGCAGGGCCGACTCTAGCAATCAGCCCCAGCATTTT